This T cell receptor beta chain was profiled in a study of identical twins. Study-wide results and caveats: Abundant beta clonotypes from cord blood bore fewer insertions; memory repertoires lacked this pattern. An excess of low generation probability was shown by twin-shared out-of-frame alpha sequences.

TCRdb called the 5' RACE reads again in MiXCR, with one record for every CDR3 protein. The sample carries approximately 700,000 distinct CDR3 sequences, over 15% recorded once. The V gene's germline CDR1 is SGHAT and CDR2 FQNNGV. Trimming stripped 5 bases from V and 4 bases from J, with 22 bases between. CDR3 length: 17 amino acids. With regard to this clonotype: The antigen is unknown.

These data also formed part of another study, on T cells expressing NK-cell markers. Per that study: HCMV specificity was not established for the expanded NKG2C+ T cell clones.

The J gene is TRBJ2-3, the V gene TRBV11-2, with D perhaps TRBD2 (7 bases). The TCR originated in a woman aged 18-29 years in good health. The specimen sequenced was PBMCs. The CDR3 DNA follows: TGTGCCAGCAGCGTTCGGGGTGGGGGGGCCCGGGCAGATACGCAGTATTTT. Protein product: CASSVRGGGARADTQYF.